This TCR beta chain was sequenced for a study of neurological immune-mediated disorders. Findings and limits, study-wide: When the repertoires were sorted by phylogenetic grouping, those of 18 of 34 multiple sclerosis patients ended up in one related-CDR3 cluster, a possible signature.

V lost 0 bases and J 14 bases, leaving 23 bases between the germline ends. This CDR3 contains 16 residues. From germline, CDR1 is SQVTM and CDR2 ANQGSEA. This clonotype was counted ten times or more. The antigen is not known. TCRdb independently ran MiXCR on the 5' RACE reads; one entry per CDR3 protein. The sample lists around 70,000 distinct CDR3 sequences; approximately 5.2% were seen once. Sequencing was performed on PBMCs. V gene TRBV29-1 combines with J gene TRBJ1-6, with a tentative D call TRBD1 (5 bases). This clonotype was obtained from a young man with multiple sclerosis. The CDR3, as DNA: TGCAGCGTTGAAGATGGGGGAGGGGCGAGTCCCCTGACCCTCCACTTT. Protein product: CSVEDGGGASPLTLHF.